A single sample gave rise to the 28 T cell receptor beta chains below, sequenced in a study of blood T cell repertoires in COVID-19. The method was immunoSEQ multiplex PCR; TCRdb's version includes in-frame clones alone and lacks a portion of them. The sample contains 110,000 to 150,000 clones, around 80% of which appear only once. Sequencing was performed on peripheral blood. The origin of the receptors is a man aged 55 to 70 with active or convalescent COVID-19.

The V call is TRBV12-3 or TRBV12-4, the J call TRBJ1-5; tentatively, D is TRBD1 (5 bases). The CDR3 spans 13 residues. The V end was cut by 4 bases, the J end by 7 bases, with 11 bases between. The CDR3 DNA reads TGTGCCAGCAGTTCTAGACAGCTGCAGCCCCAGCATTTT. Residues: CASSSRQLQPQHF.

The CDR3: CASSLTTQGAGELFF. DNA for the CDR3: TGTGCCAGCAGCCTAACCACACAGGGGGCCGGGGAGCTGTTTTTT. V is TRBV7-2 and J is TRBJ2-2, with TRBD1 identical over 8 bases. Germline values: CDR1 SGHTA, CDR2 FQGNSA. The CDR3 has 15 amino acids. V was pared by 5 bases and J by 6 bases, with 8 bases of the junction left unmatched. The full variable domain, with the rest looked up from reference TRBV7-2 and TRBJ2-2, is GAGVSQSPSNKVTEKGKDVELRCDPISGHTALYWYRQSLGQGLEFLIYFQGNSAPDKSGLPSDRFSAERTGGSVSTLTIQRTQQEDSAVYLCASSLTTQGAGELFFGEGSRLTVL.

This clone was seen only a few times. The chain employs TRBV5-4 and TRBJ1-2; tentative D call: TRBD1 (6 bases). V gave up 2 bases and J gave up 8 bases, with 13 bases separating them. The CDR3 spans 13 residues. Germline CDR1 reads SGHNT; CDR2 reads YYREEE (reference sequence). CDR3 coding DNA: TGTGCCAGCAGCTTAAGGGACATTCCGGGCTACACCTTC. Translated, it gives CASSLRDIPGYTF.

This clone has only one observation. V and J are TRBV2 and TRBJ1-2; TRBD1 aligns across 7 bases. CDR3 length equals 15 residues. The trim removed 2 bases at V and 4 bases at J, leaving 7 bases unmatched. Per germline, CDR1 SNHLY and CDR2 FYNNEI. The CDR3 region has the DNA TGTGCCAGCAGTGAAAGGGGACAGCAGATCTATGGCTACACCTTC. Amino acid sequence: CASSERGQQIYGYTF. Drawing the rest from reference TRBV2 and TRBJ1-2, the complete variable domain is EPEVTQTPSHQVTQMGQEVILRCVPISNHLYFYWYRQILGQKVEFLVSFYNNEISEKSEIFDDQFSVERPDGSNFTLKIRSTKLEDSAMYFCASSERGQQIYGYTFGSGTRLTVV.

The chain uses TRBV19 and TRBJ2-3; 8 nucleotides align to TRBD2. V shed 4 bases and J 5 bases; nucleotides not matched to a gene: 5. The germline CDR1 and CDR2 sequences are LNHDA and SQIVND (reference sequence). CDR3 length: 14 amino acids. This CDR3 is CASSRGLAGDTQYF. The CDR3 nucleotides are TGTGCCAGTAGTAGAGGACTAGCCGGAGATACGCAGTATTTT. Combining the CDR3 with reference TRBV19 and TRBJ2-3 gives the whole variable domain DGGITQSPKYLFRKEGQNVTLSCEQNLNHDAMYWYRQDPGQGLRLIYYSQIVNDFQKGDIAEGYSVSREKKESFPLTVTSAQKNPTAFYLCASSRGLAGDTQYFGPGTRLTVL.

This chain joins TRBV12-3 or TRBV12-4 and TRBJ1-5; TRBD1 is a possible D gene (5 bases). The CDR3 has 13 amino acids. V shed 3 bases and J shed 7 bases, with 10 bases lying between them. Written as DNA, the CDR3 is TGTGCCAGCAGTTTCGGGGGGGAACAGCCCCAGCATTTT. This encodes CASSFGGEQPQHF.

This chain links TRBV19 with TRBJ2-3, with 8 bases identical to TRBD2. After removal of 3 bases from V and 6 bases from J, the junction contained 11 bases not matched to a gene. The CDR3 is 16 residues long. Germline loops: CDR1 LNHDA, CDR2 SQIVND (reference sequence). This CDR3 reads CASSMGLGLALDTQYF. The CDR3 DNA reads as TGTGCCAGTAGTATGGGGCTCGGACTAGCACTGGATACGCAGTATTTT.

V gene TRBV7-9 combines with J gene TRBJ2-2, with TRBD1 matching 10 bases. CDR3 length equals 18 residues. The V gene end was trimmed by 7 bases and the J gene end by 3 bases; junction bases not matched to a gene: 14. CDR1 SEHNR and CDR2 FQNEAQ come from the germline V gene (reference sequence). The CDR3, as DNA: TGTGCCAGCACATCAGGGGGACAGGGGCGGATAGACACCGGGGAGCTGTTTTTT. This codes for CASTSGGQGRIDTGELFF.

The chain uses TRBV12-3 or TRBV12-4 and TRBJ1-5; D perhaps matches TRBD1 (6 bases). This CDR3 contains 13 residues. The ends were cut back, 5 bases at V and 3 bases at J, with 8 bases in the middle. The CDR3 coding sequence is TGTGCCAGCAGTCAGGGGCTCAATCAGCCCCAGCATTTT. This encodes CASSQGLNQPQHF.

The chain recombines TRBV11-2 with TRBJ1-1; no clear D gene. Trimming took 4 bases from V and 1 from J, leaving 7 bases between them. The germline gives CDR1 SGHAT, CDR2 FQNNGV. The CDR3 sequence is 13 residues long. This CDR3 is CASSSQWNTEAFF. As DNA, the CDR3 is TGTGCCAGCAGCTCACAGTGGAACACTGAAGCTTTCTTT.

This rearrangement joins TRBV30 to TRBJ1-6; 10 bases are shared with TRBD1. Germline trimming cut 0 bases from V and 9 bases from J; bases unmatched to any gene: 5. The CDR3 covers 15 residues. Per the germline V gene, CDR1 is GTSNPN and CDR2 is SVGIG (reference sequence). The CDR3 DNA is TGTGCCTGGAGTGTCGGGGGACAGGGGACTTCACCCCTCCACTTT. Protein: CAWSVGGQGTSPLHF. The whole variable domain, filled in from reference TRBV30 and TRBJ1-6, reads SQTIHQWPATLVQPVGSPLSLECTVEGTSNPNLYWYRQAAGRGLQLLFYSVGIGQISSEVPQNLSASRPQDRQFILSSKKLLLSDSGFYLCAWSVGGQGTSPLHFGNGTRLTVT.

The V gene is TRBV30, the J gene TRBJ1-6, with TRBD1 matching over 10 bases. The trim removed 3 bases at V and 10 bases at J, leaving 6 bases unmatched. Germline CDR1 is GTSNPN and CDR2 is SVGIG (reference sequence). The CDR3 covers 14 residues. The CDR3 spells CAWRVDRGPSPLHF. In DNA form, the CDR3 reads TGTGCCTGGAGGGTAGACAGGGGGCCCTCACCCCTCCACTTT.

Only a few counts were recorded for this clone. The chain is built from TRBV27 and TRBJ2-2; 7 bases align to TRBD2. This CDR3 contains 14 residues. V shed 7 bases and J 4 bases; nucleotides not matched to a gene: 6. Germline CDR1 and CDR2: MNHEY and SMNVEV (reference sequence). CDR3 in amino acids: CASNAGRATGELFF. Written as DNA, the CDR3 is TGTGCCAGCAATGCGGGGAGGGCCACCGGGGAGCTGTTTTTT.

The rearrangement uses TRBV6-6 and TRBJ2-7; D is possibly TRBD2 (5 bases). The CDR3 sequence is 12 residues long. CDR1 and CDR2 (germline): MNHNY, SVGAGI (reference sequence). Trimming took off 5 bases at V and 6 bases at J, with 11 bases between the two ends. The chain's CDR3 is CASSPGVSEQYF. As DNA, the CDR3 is TGTGCCAGCAGTCCCGGGGTGAGCGAGCAGTACTTC.

V is TRBV14 and J is TRBJ2-4, with 7 bases lining up with TRBD1. The V gene's germline CDR1 is SGHDN and CDR2 FVKESK. This CDR3 contains 14 residues. Germline trimming cut 4 bases from V and 8 bases from J; bases unmatched to any gene: 8. The CDR3 reads CASSPGKGAYIQYF. The CDR3 DNA reads as TGTGCCAGCAGCCCAGGGAAGGGGGCGTACATTCAGTACTTC.

The chain couples TRBV30 to TRBJ1-1; perhaps TRBD1 as D (5 bases). CDR1 is GTSNPN and CDR2 is SVGIG in the germline V gene (reference sequence). V lost 5 bases and J lost 4, with 8 bases in between. The CDR3 extends over 11 amino acids. The CDR3: CAWGQGTEAFF. CDR3 DNA: TGTGCCTGGGGCCAGGGCACTGAAGCTTTCTTT.

The chain recombines TRBV18 with TRBJ2-7; 13 bases are shared with TRBD2. CDR1 is KGHSH, CDR2 LQKENI, per germline. V lost 5 bases, J lost 6 bases, and 4 bases stayed unmatched. This CDR3 is 14 amino acids long. CDR3 nucleotides: TGTGCCAGCTCAACTAGCGGGAGGGCTGGCGAGCAGTACGTC. Translation gives CASSTSGRAGEQYV.

The V call is TRBV28, the J call TRBJ1-2; no reliable D call. The CDR3 sequence is 11 residues long. Per germline, CDR1 MDHEN and CDR2 SYDVKM. Trimming shortened V by 6 bases and J by 5 bases, and 7 bases separated the two germline ends. This CDR3 reads CASRGRYGYTF. CDR3 nucleotide sequence: TGTGCCAGCAGGGGCAGGTATGGCTACACCTTC.

The chain links TRBV27 to TRBJ2-1; 7 nucleotides agree with TRBD1. CDR3 length: 14 residues. The J segment lost 3 bases and the V segment lost 4 bases, leaving 3 bases of the junction unmatched. Germline V gene data show CDR1 as MNHEY and CDR2 as SMNVEV (reference sequence). CDR3 coding DNA: TGTGCCAGCAGTTACCGGGACAGCTACAATGAGCAGTTCTTC. Protein: CASSYRDSYNEQFF.

The CDR3: CASSQDRGIDSPLHF. The DNA for the CDR3 is TGCGCCAGCAGCCAGGACCGGGGGATTGATTCACCCCTCCACTTT. This chain links TRBV4-3 with TRBJ1-6, with D perhaps matching TRBD1 (5 bases). V was pared by 3 bases and J by 8 bases, with 14 bases between. From germline, CDR1 is LGHNA and CDR2 YSLEER. The CDR3 has 15 amino acids.

The chain couples TRBV12-5 to TRBJ2-7, with 9 nucleotides matching TRBD2. In germline, CDR1 is LGHNT, CDR2 FRNRAP. The CDR3 runs 16 residues. V lost 7 bases, J lost 4 bases, and 14 bases stayed unmatched. The CDR3 sequence is CASVLSIAGVAYEQYV. Written as DNA, the CDR3 is TGTGCTAGTGTCCTATCAATAGCGGGAGTAGCGTACGAGCAGTACGTC.

This clone showed up just a few times. This rearrangement joins TRBV5-5 to TRBJ1-1; D gene unclear. This CDR3 spans 17 amino acids. Germline V CDR1 and CDR2: SGHKS, YYEKEE (reference sequence). The ends were cut back, 0 bases at V and 1 base at J, with 16 bases in the middle. The CDR3 sequence is CASSLGWGGGSNTEAFF. DNA for the CDR3: TGTGCCAGCAGCTTGGGATGGGGTGGAGGGTCGAACACTGAAGCTTTCTTT.

This chain links TRBV29-1 with TRBJ2-5; 9 bases align to TRBD1. The CDR3 is 15 amino acids. Trimming at V came to 7 bases and at J to 5 bases, leaving 14 bases not matched to a gene. Looked up from germline, CDR1 is SQVTM and CDR2 is ANQGSEA. The CDR3 loop is CSARPGQGQRETQYF. CDR3 nucleotides: TGCAGCGCCCGGCCCGGACAGGGGCAGCGGGAGACCCAGTACTTC.

The rearrangement uses TRBV3-1 (or the pseudogene TRBV3-2) and TRBJ2-2; weak D call: TRBD1 (6 bases). The CDR3 is 16 amino acids. V was clipped by 1 base and J by 7 bases, with 16 bases between them. CDR1 is LGHDT and CDR2 is YNNKEL in the germline V gene (reference sequence). The CDR3, as DNA: TGTGCCAGCAGCCAAGGAAGTTCAGGGGTAATCGGGGAGCTGTTTTTT. It yields the protein CASSQGSSGVIGELFF.

This clone was observed a few times. V and J are TRBV27 and TRBJ1-6; possibly TRBD1 for D (5 bases). The germline V gene encodes CDR1 MNHEY and CDR2 SMNVEV (reference sequence). The CDR3 runs to 13 residues. V gave up 2 bases and J gave up 7 bases, with 6 bases separating them. The CDR3 DNA sequence: TGTGCCAGCAGTTTAGACAGAAATTCACCCCTCCACTTT. Protein: CASSLDRNSPLHF.

V usage is TRBV2 and J usage is TRBJ2-7; D might be TRBD1 (5 bases). Trimming removed 4 bases at V and 2 bases at J, with 9 bases between. The CDR3 sequence is 13 residues long. The germline V gene encodes CDR1 SNHLY and CDR2 FYNNEI. In DNA, the CDR3 is TGTGCCAGCAGTGGACAGATCCCCTACGAGCAGTACTTC. It specifies CASSGQIPYEQYF.

J is TRBJ1-2 and V is TRBV6-5; tentatively, D is TRBD1 (6 bases). CDR3 size: 14 residues. V lost 6 bases and J 6 bases, leaving 17 bases between the germline ends. Germline values: CDR1 MNHEY, CDR2 SVGAGI. The CDR3 bases are TGTGCCAGCAGCGCGACAGGATTTGGACATGGCTACACCTTC. This translates into CASSATGFGHGYTF.

This chain connects TRBV5-6 to TRBJ1-5, with unresolved D. The V end lost 3 bases, the J end lost 7 bases, and 11 bases lay between the germline ends. In germline, CDR1 is SGHDT, CDR2 YYEEEE. This CDR3 contains 13 residues. The DNA for the CDR3 is TGTGCCAGCAGCTCCTTGACGGGGCAGCCCCAGCATTTT. Its protein product is CASSSLTGQPQHF.